The clone carrying this T cell receptor (beta chain) showed up many times. This specimen comes from a study of identical twins. The CDR3 consists of 15 residues. With 0 bases removed from V and 3 bases from J, the gap between germline ends came to 11 bases. Germline V gene lookup returns CDR1 SGHAT and CDR2 FQNNGV. Each CDR3 protein is one row after TCRdb ran MiXCR on the 5' RACE reads. Here the sample spans about 240,000 distinct CDR3 sequences, about 10% being singletons. V usage is TRBV11-2 and J usage is TRBJ1-1, with D uncertain. Sequenced sample: memory T cells sorted from blood. The origin of this receptor is a man aged 50-60 years in good health. The CDR3 protein is CASSLEARQYTEAFF. The CDR3 DNA reads as TGTGCCAGCAGCTTAGAGGCCAGACAATACACTGAAGCTTTCTTT.